The 7 T cell receptor beta chains given below trace back to one sample, sequenced in a study of blood T cell repertoires in COVID-19. Produced via immunoSEQ multiplex PCR; TCRdb's table is partial and in-frame only. There are about 59,000 clones in the sample; 91% occur only once, and 8.6% lies in the top ten. Sequencing was done on a sample of peripheral blood. The receptors were gathered from a human donor in a cohort sampled during active COVID-19.

The gene calls are TRBV5-4 and TRBJ2-7, with a tentative D call TRBD1 (5 bases). V was trimmed by 4 bases and J by 3 bases, leaving 14 bases between them. CDR1 is SGHNT and CDR2 is YYREEE in the germline V gene (reference sequence). This CDR3 has 14 amino acids. CDR3 region: CASSMQGTHYEQYF. CDR3 coding DNA: TGTGCCAGCAGCATGCAGGGTACACACTACGAGCAGTACTTC.

This clone was counted a few times. This sequence joins TRBV7-6 and TRBJ2-3, with D perhaps matching TRBD2 (6 bases). Germline CDR1 is SGHVS and CDR2 is FNYEAQ. V lost 2 bases, J lost 6 bases, and 18 bases lay in between. This CDR3 is built from 16 residues. This CDR3 reads CASSLMKGWLADTQYF. In DNA form, the CDR3 reads TGTGCCAGCAGCTTAATGAAGGGGTGGCTAGCGGATACGCAGTATTTT.

This clone was detected only once. The V gene is TRBV4-3, the J gene TRBJ2-5; 7 nucleotides align to TRBD1. The V gene's germline CDR1 is LGHNA and CDR2 YSLEER. This CDR3 region has 16 residues. J lost 5 bases, V lost 1 base, and 10 bases had no gene match. This CDR3 reads CASSQGEGAAWETQYF. The CDR3 DNA follows: TGCGCCAGCAGCCAAGGCGAGGGGGCGGCATGGGAGACCCAGTACTTC.

The chain employs TRBV30 and TRBJ1-1; tentative D call: TRBD1 (6 bases). The ends were cut back, 4 bases at V and 1 base at J, with 16 bases in the middle. Germline assignment: CDR1 GTSNPN and CDR2 SVGIG (reference sequence). CDR3 length: 15 residues. CDR3 in DNA: TGTGCCTGGAAACGACCGGACAGAGAGAACACTGAAGCTTTCTTT. Protein: CAWKRPDRENTEAFF.

J is TRBJ2-3 and V is TRBV29-1, with TRBD1 matching 8 bases. The CDR3 spans 14 residues. Trimming at V came to 1 base and at J to 4 bases, leaving 4 bases not matched to a gene. Germline lookup yields CDR1 SQVTM and CDR2 ANQGSEA. This CDR3 is CSVEGTGLSDTQYF. CDR3 coding DNA: TGCAGCGTTGAAGGGACAGGGTTGTCAGATACGCAGTATTTT.

This clone qualifies as medium-sized. The chain uses TRBV7-9 and TRBJ2-5; D ambiguous. This CDR3 has 12 amino acids. The germline V and J ends were trimmed by 7 bases and 5 bases, with 11 bases remaining between them. CDR1 is SEHNR and CDR2 is FQNEAQ in the germline V gene (reference sequence). The CDR3 reads CASTQIGETQYF. The DNA for the CDR3 is TGTGCCAGCACCCAGATCGGGGAGACCCAGTACTTC. Full variable domain (missing parts from reference TRBV7-9 and TRBJ2-5): DTGVSQNPRHKITKRGQNVTFRCDPISEHNRLYWYRQTLGQGPEFLTYFQNEAQLEKSRLLSDRFSAERPKGSFSTLEIQRTEQGDSAMYLCASTQIGETQYFGPGTRLLVL.

The chain links TRBV5-3 to TRBJ2-7; 10 bases are a match to TRBD2. TRBV5-3 is labeled an ORF, and its function is uncertain. The CDR3 covers 20 residues. After removal of 0 bases from V and 0 bases from J, the junction contained 15 bases not matched to a gene. CDR3 sequence: CARSLGRASGRARSSYEQYF. Written as DNA, the CDR3 is TGTGCCAGAAGCTTGGGCCGGGCCAGCGGGAGGGCCCGGAGCTCCTACGAGCAGTACTTC.